This T cell receptor (beta chain) was profiled in a study of CD8 T cells in ankylosing spondylitis. Study results and limitations: Disease-linked clones bore a CD8+ phenotype and were relatively rare in peripheral blood. For ankylosing spondylitis blood, a TCR beta motif of seven to nine highly homologous variants appeared characteristic.

This clonotype occurred many times. The antigen is not known. The trim removed 3 bases at V and 4 bases at J, leaving 3 bases unmatched. The CDR3 contains 14 residues. From germline, CDR1 is ENHRY and CDR2 SYGVKD. TCRdb fed the 5' RACE reads into MiXCR, producing one record per CDR3 protein. The sample carries more than 150,000 distinct CDR3 sequences, 11% recorded once. The source is a male donor with ankylosing spondylitis or in good health (not recorded which). Source material: blood, either unsorted or a sorted T cell fraction (not recorded which). The chain has TRBV10-3 and TRBJ2-7, with TRBD1 matching 10 bases. CDR3 nucleotide sequence: TGTGCCATCAGTGACGCGGACAGGGGGTACGAGCAGTACTTC. Translating it yields CAISDADRGYEQYF.